Each of the 26 T cell receptor beta chains below was sequenced from the same sample in a study of CD8 T cells in ankylosing spondylitis. No cognate antigen is known for these TCRs. Overall study findings and caveats: Ankylosing spondylitis blood appeared to carry a characteristic TCR beta motif of several highly homologous variants.

TCRdb reprocessed the 5' RACE reads via MiXCR and lists one record per CDR3 protein. This table has fewer than 750,000 distinct CDR3 sequences, around 17% appearing once. Sequencing input: blood, either unsorted or a sorted T cell fraction (not recorded which). The receptor source for this set is a male donor with ankylosing spondylitis.

A few counts support this clonotype. This chain uses TRBV20-1 with TRBJ2-1, with D tentatively TRBD2 (6 bases). The V end was cut by 3 bases, the J end by 2 bases, with 20 bases between. This CDR3 region has 17 residues. Germline V lookup: CDR1 DFQATT, CDR2 SNEGSKA (reference sequence). CDR3 nucleotide sequence: TGCAGTGCTAGTCCATCTCGAGCGGGCACTCCCTACAATGAGCAGTTCTTC. Its translation: CSASPSRAGTPYNEQFF.

The chain employs TRBV27 and TRBJ1-2, with TRBD1 identical over 7 bases. Germline V lookup: CDR1 MNHEY, CDR2 SMNVEV (reference sequence). V shed 6 bases, J shed 10 bases, and the junction held 11 bases outside the gene matches. The CDR3 loop spans 13 amino acids. The CDR3: CASRPGDRVFYTF. DNA for the CDR3: TGTGCCAGCAGACCCGGTGACAGGGTTTTCTACACCTTC.

This chain uses TRBV20-1 with TRBJ2-1, with D unclear. Germline CDR1 reads DFQATT; CDR2 reads SNEGSKA (reference sequence). The V gene lost 5 bases and the J gene lost 5 bases, with 7 bases spanning the gap. CDR3 length: 11 residues. The CDR3 here is CSAQENNEQFF. CDR3 bases: TGCAGTGCTCAAGAAAACAATGAGCAGTTCTTC.

The chain joins TRBV20-1 to TRBJ2-7; 7 bases are a match to TRBD2. CDR3 length: 14 residues. V trimming: 0 bases; J trimming: 3 bases; junction bases outside the gene matches: 5. Germline values: CDR1 DFQATT, CDR2 SNEGSKA (reference sequence). The CDR3 nucleotides are TGCAGTGCTAGAGATCATCTAGCGGACTACGAGCAGTACTTC. Translated, it gives CSARDHLADYEQYF.

This clonotype has only a few counts. CDR3 amino acids: CASSSGGFGYGYTF. CDR3 DNA: TGTGCCAGCAGTTCGGGGGGGTTCGGCTATGGCTACACCTTC. The rearrangement uses TRBV27 and TRBJ1-2; D might be TRBD1 (5 bases). Deletions cut 4 bases from V and 4 bases from J, with 13 bases between. CDR1 MNHEY and CDR2 SMNVEV come from the germline V gene (reference sequence). CDR3 length: 14 amino acids.

V is TRBV20-1 and J is TRBJ2-1; 12 positions match TRBD2. The V and J ends lost 3 bases and 9 bases, in that order; junction bases with no gene match: 9. Germline V CDR1 and CDR2: DFQATT, SNEGSKA (reference sequence). The CDR3 runs 15 residues. As DNA, the CDR3 is TGCAGTGCTAGTGAACCTAGCGGGAGGGGGGGTGAGCAGTTCTTC. Translated: CSASEPSGRGGEQFF.

This clonotype has only a few counts. The J gene is TRBJ2-3, the V gene TRBV20-1; no clear D gene. The ends were cut back, 5 bases at V and 4 bases at J, with 13 bases in the middle. The CDR3 is made up of 13 amino acids. Germline V CDR1 and CDR2: DFQATT, SNEGSKA (reference sequence). CDR3 bases: TGCAGTGCTCGCCGAGTTGCGGCAGATACGCAGTATTTT. Translating gives CSARRVAADTQYF.

The chain has TRBV4-3 and TRBJ2-7, with D maybe TRBD1 (6 bases). CDR1 and CDR2 (germline): LGHNA, YSLEER. V lost 2 bases and J 4 bases, leaving 9 bases between the germline ends. This CDR3 spans 13 amino acids. In DNA, the CDR3 is TGCGCCAGCAGCCAATATCAGGGGTACGAGCAGTACTTC. Translation gives CASSQYQGYEQYF.

This clonotype was recorded a few times. The rearrangement joins TRBV28 to TRBJ2-7, with TRBD2 identical over 8 bases. Germline assignment: CDR1 MDHEN and CDR2 SYDVKM. J was trimmed by 0 bases and V by 4 bases; bases with no gene match: 5. This CDR3 has 15 residues. CDR3 bases: TGTGCCAGCAGTTCACTAGCGGCGGGCTCCTACGAGCAGTACTTC. Translated: CASSSLAAGSYEQYF.

V and J are TRBV28 and TRBJ2-2; 9 nucleotides agree with TRBD1. Trimming at V came to 5 bases and at J to 4 bases, leaving 5 bases not matched to a gene. The CDR3 spans 15 residues. Germline CDR1 and CDR2: MDHEN and SYDVKM. In nucleotides, the CDR3 is TGTGCCAGCAGTCCGGGGACAGGGTTCACCGGGGAGCTGTTTTTT. Translating gives CASSPGTGFTGELFF.

The V call is TRBV5-1, the J call TRBJ1-1; 8 positions agree with TRBD1. The V gene end was trimmed by 0 bases and the J gene end by 5 bases; junction bases not matched to a gene: 9. The CDR3 runs to 16 residues. Germline V gene sequence: CDR1 SGHRS, CDR2 YFSETQ. CDR3 in amino acids: CASSLARQGMGTEAFF. CDR3 DNA sequence: TGCGCCAGCAGCTTGGCAAGACAGGGGATGGGGACTGAAGCTTTCTTT.

This clonotype was detected a few times. The chain joins TRBV7-8 to TRBJ1-1; a weak D match, TRBD1 (5 bases). The germline V gene has CDR1 SGHVS and CDR2 FQNEAQ. V dropped 6 bases and J dropped 3 bases, with 20 bases sitting between them. The CDR3 runs to 16 residues. Here the CDR3 DNA reads TGTGCCAGCAGATTCAGGGTTGGGGTTTCGGACACTGAAGCTTTCTTT. Its translation: CASRFRVGVSDTEAFF.

V is TRBV12-5 and J is TRBJ2-3; TRBD2 matches 8 bases. The CDR3 extends over 15 amino acids. After removal of 8 bases from V and 5 bases from J, the junction contained 12 bases not matched to a gene. The germline V gene has CDR1 LGHNT and CDR2 FRNRAP. The CDR3 sequence: CASSIVAGGLDTQYF. The CDR3 DNA reads as TGTGCTAGTTCCATTGTGGCGGGGGGCCTAGATACGCAGTATTTT. The variable domain in full, completed from reference TRBV12-5 and TRBJ2-3, reads DARVTQTPRHKVTEMGQEVTMRCQPILGHNTVFWYRQTMMQGLELLAYFRNRAPLDDSGMPKDRFSAEMPDATLATLKIQPSEPRDSAVYFCASSIVAGGLDTQYFGPGTRLTVL.

This clonotype was counted ten times or more. The V and J genes are TRBV24-1 and TRBJ1-5; the D is unclear. The ends were cut back, 7 bases at V and 2 bases at J, with 5 bases in the middle. The CDR3 contains 12 residues. Germline-derived CDR1 and CDR2 are KGHDR and SFDVKD. In DNA, the CDR3 is TGTGCCACCAGCGCGGGCAATCAGCCCCAGCATTTT. This sequence encodes CATSAGNQPQHF.

This clonotype was picked up a small number of times. The J gene is TRBJ1-1, the V gene TRBV25-1; possibly TRBD1 for D (5 bases). The CDR3 sequence is 15 residues long. The germline V and J ends were trimmed by 6 bases and 0 bases, with 14 bases remaining between them. Germline values: CDR1 MGHDK, CDR2 SYGVNS. CDR3 residues: CASSPTDTVNTEAFF. The CDR3 bases are TGTGCCAGCAGCCCGACGGACACCGTGAACACTGAAGCTTTCTTT.

This clonotype was seen a few times. The rearrangement joins TRBV20-1 to TRBJ2-3, with TRBD1 matching over 10 bases. The CDR3 has 11 amino acids. Germline V CDR1 and CDR2: DFQATT, SNEGSKA (reference sequence). The CDR3 nucleotides read TGCGGGACAGGGGCTGCAGATACGCAGTATTTT. Encoded protein: CGTGAADTQYF.

This clonotype appeared many times. The gene calls are TRBV20-1 and TRBJ1-1, with D hard to call. The germline gives CDR1 DFQATT, CDR2 SNEGSKA (reference sequence). CDR3 length: 12 residues. Trimming shortened V by 4 bases and J by 3 bases, and 9 bases separated the two germline ends. The chain's CDR3 is CSAIGGHTEAFF. In DNA, the CDR3 is TGCAGTGCTATAGGTGGGCACACTGAAGCTTTCTTT.

This chain joins TRBV25-1 and TRBJ2-7; a weak D match, TRBD1 (6 bases). CDR1 is MGHDK, CDR2 SYGVNS, per germline. The CDR3 runs 14 residues. Trimming shortened V by 1 base and J by 5 bases, and 12 bases separated the two germline ends. DNA of the CDR3: TGTGCCAGCAGTGAATTCGAACAGGGTAACGAGCAGTACTTC. It encodes CASSEFEQGNEQYF.

The chain links TRBV7-9 to TRBJ2-5, with 7 bases aligning to TRBD1. The CDR3 runs to 14 residues. Unmatched junction bases numbered 0, after V lost 0 bases and J lost 2 bases. CDR1 is SEHNR, CDR2 FQNEAQ, per germline (reference sequence). CDR3 bases: TGTGCCAGCAGCTTAGCGGACAGGCAAGAGACCCAGTACTTC. As protein: CASSLADRQETQYF.

The V call is TRBV7-2, the J call TRBJ2-3; 7 nucleotides align to TRBD1. The CDR3 is 14 residues long. Germline trimming cut 5 bases from V and 4 bases from J; bases unmatched to any gene: 6. Germline V gene sequence: CDR1 SGHTA, CDR2 FQGNSA. In DNA, the CDR3 is TGTGCCAGCAGCCGCAGACAGGGATCAGATACGCAGTATTTT. Its protein is CASSRRQGSDTQYF.

The rearrangement links TRBV12-3 or TRBV12-4 to TRBJ2-3; TRBD2 matches at 10 bases. The CDR3 loop spans 16 amino acids. Trimming cost V 4 bases and J 6 bases; bases outside gene matches: 10. CDR3: CASSSPLAGSLDTQYF. The CDR3 DNA reads TGTGCCAGCAGTTCCCCACTAGCGGGATCCCTGGATACGCAGTATTTT.

This clonotype was seen a few times. J is TRBJ2-5 and V is TRBV7-2, with 8 bases that match TRBD2. V trimming: 1 base; J trimming: 0 bases; junction bases outside the gene matches: 7. Germline CDR1 SGHTA, CDR2 FQGNSA. The CDR3 has 17 residues. DNA for the CDR3: TGTGCCAGCAGCTTAGGGGGGTCTAGCGGGCACCAAGAGACCCAGTACTTC. It codes for CASSLGGSSGHQETQYF.

This clonotype turned up a few times. The genes are TRBV4-2 and TRBJ2-7; 14 nucleotides line up with TRBD2. After removal of 3 bases from V and 3 bases from J, the junction contained 4 bases not matched to a gene. Germline V lookup: CDR1 LGHNA, CDR2 YNFKEQ. The CDR3 totals 16 residues. The CDR3: CASSQTGTSGSYEQYF. CDR3 sequence (DNA): TGTGCCAGCAGCCAGACGGGGACTAGCGGGAGCTACGAGCAGTACTTC.

The rearrangement joins TRBV7-3 to TRBJ2-4; 8 nucleotides match TRBD1. Germline V lookup: CDR1 SGHTA, CDR2 FQGTGA. The CDR3 covers 13 residues. Trimming removed 4 bases from V and 6 bases from J; junction bases left unmatched: 2. The CDR3 spells CASSSDRGNIQYF. In DNA, the CDR3 is TGTGCCAGCAGCTCAGACAGGGGAAACATTCAGTACTTC.

A few counts support this clonotype. V is TRBV20-1 and J is TRBJ1-6, with TRBD1 identical over 12 bases. V dropped 3 bases and J dropped 10; count of bases not matched to a gene: 7. The germline V gene encodes CDR1 DFQATT and CDR2 SNEGSKA (reference sequence). This CDR3 is 15 amino acids long. The CDR3 bases are TGCAGTGCTAGTCCCGGGACAGGGGGCTCATCACCCCTCCACTTT. Protein sequence: CSASPGTGGSSPLHF.

The chain recombines TRBV7-3 with TRBJ2-7, with D perhaps TRBD2 (6 bases). The CDR3 has 15 amino acids. V was cut by 2 bases and J by 4 bases, with 15 bases left in between. CDR1 is SGHTA and CDR2 is FQGTGA in the germline V gene. The CDR3 DNA follows: TGTGCCAGCAGCTTAGAGGCAGGCGCGGGGTACGAGCAGTACTTC. Translated, it gives CASSLEAGAGYEQYF.